Below, 23 T cell receptor beta chains from the same sample are listed, as sequenced in a study of blood T cells in healthy people across ages. A J-beta primer mix and a sample-barcoded 5' primer were used in a second PCR of about 7 to 12 cycles. From the 5' RACE reads, TCRdb called clonotypes with MiXCR, one entry per CDR3 protein. This sample carries some 1.6 million distinct CDR3 sequences, about 32% of them seen once, and the ten largest clones take approximately 11%. The sequenced sample consisted of blood. The receptors stem from a woman aged 25 to 45 in good health.

In this sample, this clonotype turned up many times. V is TRBV20-1 and J is TRBJ2-5; D is unresolved. The length of the CDR3 is 13 residues. Per the germline V gene, CDR1 is DFQATT and CDR2 is SNEGSKA (reference sequence). The germline V and J ends were trimmed by 6 bases and 1 base, with 12 bases remaining between them. CDR3 sequence (DNA): TGCAGTGCCCTCAAGGACGTCCAAGAGACCCAGTACTTC. This sequence encodes CSALKDVQETQYF.

The rearrangement links TRBV4-1 to TRBJ2-1, with a possible D match to TRBD2 (5 bases). Germline CDR1 MGHRA, CDR2 YSYEKL. The CDR3 totals 18 residues. The V end was cut by 1 base, the J end by 8 bases, with 24 bases between. In nucleotides, the CDR3 is TGCGCCAGCAGCCAAGCGGTGGGCGGGCTCTCCGCCGGGGATGAGCAGTTCTTC. This sequence encodes CASSQAVGGLSAGDEQFF.

This clonotype was observed at least ten times. The chain couples TRBV4-1 to TRBJ1-2; weak D call: TRBD1 (5 bases). The V end was cut by 1 base, the J end by 4 bases, with 13 bases between. The CDR3 length is 15 residues. Germline values: CDR1 MGHRA, CDR2 YSYEKL. The CDR3 protein is CASSQGKGSGYGYTF. The CDR3 DNA reads TGCGCCAGCAGCCAAGGGAAGGGGTCGGGCTATGGCTACACCTTC.

The chain carries TRBV4-1 and TRBJ2-1; weak D call: TRBD2 (6 bases). V was trimmed by 0 bases and J by 4 bases, leaving 13 bases between them. Germline V gene lookup returns CDR1 MGHRA and CDR2 YSYEKL. The CDR3 runs 16 residues. The CDR3 bases are TGCGCCAGCAGCCAAGATCCGACTAGGTCTTACAATGAGCAGTTCTTC. This encodes CASSQDPTRSYNEQFF.

This chain uses TRBV4-1 with TRBJ1-5; D is undetermined. The CDR3 consists of 15 residues. Trimming removed 0 bases at V and 5 bases at J, with 11 bases between. Germline V gene sequence: CDR1 MGHRA, CDR2 YSYEKL. CDR3 protein: CASSQDRFADQPQHF. CDR3 sequence (DNA): TGCGCCAGCAGCCAAGATCGTTTCGCGGATCAGCCCCAGCATTTT.

CDR3 protein: CASGPGQVNNEQFF. The DNA for the CDR3 is TGTGCTAGTGGTCCCGGACAGGTCAACAATGAGCAGTTCTTC. The J gene is TRBJ2-1, the V gene TRBV12-5, with 7 bases that match TRBD1. Per the germline V gene, CDR1 is LGHNT and CDR2 is FRNRAP. Trimming removed 5 bases from V and 5 bases from J; junction bases left unmatched: 6. The CDR3 sequence is 14 residues long.

As concerns this clonotype: Likely a read error: the CDR3 ends without its conserved phenylalanine or tryptophan. The J gene is TRBJ2-5, the V gene TRBV7-8; 9 nucleotides align to TRBD1. The CDR3 totals 16 residues. Germline V lookup: CDR1 SGHVS, CDR2 FQNEAQ. CDR3 in DNA: TGTGCCGGCAGCTATCTACCGGGACAGGGACAAGAGACCCAGTACTGC. As protein: CAGSYLPGQGQETQYC.

The chain has TRBV18 and TRBJ2-3, with D unclear. The CDR3 length is 14 residues. Germline V gene lookup returns CDR1 KGHSH and CDR2 LQKENI. Trimming took 6 bases from V and 2 from J, leaving 12 bases between them. The CDR3 DNA reads TGTGCCAGCTCCAGGCGGCCGGTCACAGATACGCAGTATTTT. Residues: CASSRRPVTDTQYF.

This chain joins TRBV12-3 or TRBV12-4 and TRBJ2-2; D tentatively fits TRBD1 or TRBD2 (5 bases each). V was shortened by 11 bases and J by 5 bases, with 15 bases between the two germline ends. The CDR3 runs 13 residues. The CDR3 sequence is CAGTSGRTGELFF. In DNA form, the CDR3 reads TGTGCCGGAACATCAGGGAGAACCGGGGAGCTGTTTTTT.

There are a few counts of this clonotype. The chain couples TRBV27 to TRBJ1-1; a weak D match, TRBD1 (5 bases). Trimming cost V 8 bases and J 3 bases, with 16 bases left between them. The CDR3 extends over 14 amino acids. Germline V gene lookup returns CDR1 MNHEY and CDR2 SMNVEV (reference sequence). The CDR3, as DNA: TGTGCCAGCGCCGCGGGGGGGTCAGACACTGAAGCTTTCTTT. Translation gives CASAAGGSDTEAFF.

The rearrangement uses TRBV5-6 and TRBJ1-1, with no clear D. V was cut by 1 base and J by 7 bases, with 23 bases left in between. CDR3 length: 17 amino acids. Germline lookup yields CDR1 SGHDT and CDR2 YYEEEE. CDR3 loop: CASSLSRAAYDNLEAFF. CDR3 in DNA: TGTGCCAGCAGCTTGAGTCGGGCGGCATATGACAATCTTGAAGCTTTCTTT.

The chain couples TRBV4-2 to TRBJ2-7, with 11 bases aligning to TRBD2. The junction had 16 bases not matched to a gene; V was cut back by 3 bases and J by 6 bases. Germline V lookup: CDR1 LGHNA, CDR2 YNFKEQ. The CDR3 spans 18 residues. As DNA, the CDR3 is TGTGCCAGCAGCCACGCAAAGGGGCAGGGACTAGCGGTTAGCGAGCAGTACTTC. Translated, it gives CASSHAKGQGLAVSEQYF.

V gene TRBV27 combines with J gene TRBJ1-4; D not resolved. Between the trimmed V and J ends, which lost 6 bases and 0 bases, there was a span of 20 bases. Germline CDR1 and CDR2: MNHEY and SMNVEV (reference sequence). The CDR3 has 18 residues. The DNA of the CDR3 is TGTGCCAGCAGCCGCCTGGCAGCCCATACGTCAACTAATGAAAAACTGTTTTTT. Protein sequence: CASSRLAAHTSTNEKLFF.

This clonotype appeared a few times. The chain combines TRBV7-2 with TRBJ2-7, with D possibly matching TRBD1 (5 bases). The germline CDR1 and CDR2 sequences are SGHTA and FQGNSA. The CDR3 loop spans 14 amino acids. Trimming took 2 bases from V and 0 from J, leaving 8 bases between them. DNA for the CDR3: TGTGCCAGCAGCTTAATGACAGACTCCTACGAGCAGTACTTC. This codes for CASSLMTDSYEQYF.

V is TRBV21-1 and J is TRBJ2-3; the table's D call, TRBD2, has no DNA check behind it. TRBV21-1 is given as a pseudogene. The CDR3 consists of 18 residues. CDR3 loop: CASSKGTASGPSTDTQYF. As DNA, the CDR3 is TGTGCCAGCAGCAAAGGAACCGCTAGCGGTCCCAGCACAGATACGCAGTATTTT.

The gene calls are TRBV3-1 and TRBJ2-2; D not resolved. Germline values: CDR1 LGHDT, CDR2 YNNKEL (reference sequence). Trimming pared 3 bases from V and 7 bases from J, leaving 6 bases between. CDR3 length: 12 amino acids. CDR3 nucleotides: TGTGCCAGCAGCCAGCCCAGCGGGGAGCTGTTTTTT. It specifies CASSQPSGELFF.

The rearrangement links TRBV20-1 to TRBJ2-2; 8 bases are a match to TRBD1. Looked up from germline, CDR1 is DFQATT and CDR2 is SNEGSKA (reference sequence). Trimming took 1 base from V and 5 from J; bases not matched to a gene: 9. There are 16 residues in the CDR3. The CDR3 protein is CSARVPGQVETGELFF. CDR3 bases: TGCAGTGCTAGAGTCCCGGGACAGGTAGAGACCGGGGAGCTGTTTTTT.

Comments on this clonotype: At one end, the junction sequence differs from germline, possibly due to a read error. This chain uses TRBV28 with TRBJ1-2; 8 bases align to TRBD1. CDR3 length: 16 residues. Germline V gene sequence: CDR1 MDHEN, CDR2 SYDVKM. CDR3 coding DNA: TGTGCCAGCAGTGGAGAGGGACCAGGGGGCACCTATGGCCACACCTTC. Amino acid sequence: CASSGEGPGGTYGHTF.

This clonotype was seen at least ten times. The chain uses TRBV29-1 and TRBJ2-3, with 10 bases aligning to TRBD2. Germline values: CDR1 SQVTM, CDR2 ANQGSEA. This CDR3 spans 15 amino acids. Trimming took 5 bases from V and 1 from J; bases not matched to a gene: 6. The CDR3 is CSVPNLAGGTDTQYF. CDR3 coding DNA: TGCAGCGTTCCGAACCTAGCGGGAGGCACAGATACGCAGTATTTT.

This chain links TRBV10-1 with TRBJ2-1; TRBD2 matches 8 bases. The J segment lost 1 base and the V segment lost 8 bases, leaving 4 bases of the junction unmatched. The germline V gene has CDR1 WNHNN and CDR2 SYGVQD (reference sequence). This CDR3 contains 14 residues. The CDR3 loop is CASGASGSYNEQFF. DNA for the CDR3: TGCGCCAGCGGGGCTAGCGGGTCCTACAATGAGCAGTTCTTC.

This clonotype was counted ten times or more. This sequence joins TRBV10-3 and TRBJ2-7, with TRBD2 matching over 12 bases. CDR3 length: 16 amino acids. CDR1 ENHRY and CDR2 SYGVKD come from the germline V gene. Trimming cost V 4 bases and J 7 bases; bases outside gene matches: 11. CDR3 in amino acids: CAISAPTSGGHPEQYF. DNA for the CDR3: TGTGCCATCAGTGCCCCGACTAGCGGGGGCCATCCTGAGCAGTACTTC.

J is TRBJ2-1 and V is TRBV5-1; 14 bases agree with TRBD2. Trimming cost V 2 bases and J 10 bases; bases outside gene matches: 11. The CDR3 runs 17 residues. Germline loops: CDR1 SGHRS, CDR2 YFSETQ. CDR3 sequence reads: CASSFGSAGLAGAEQFF. In nucleotides, the CDR3 is TGCGCCAGCAGCTTCGGGTCCGCGGGACTAGCGGGGGCAGAGCAGTTCTTC.

The rearrangement uses TRBV4-1 and TRBJ2-3; TRBD1 is a possible D gene (6 bases). Germline V gene sequence: CDR1 MGHRA, CDR2 YSYEKL. The CDR3 totals 16 residues. V lost 0 bases to trimming and J lost 3 bases, with 13 bases between them. CDR3 coding DNA: TGCGCCAGCAGCCAAGATGGGACATCGAAAACAGATACGCAGTATTTT. Residues: CASSQDGTSKTDTQYF.